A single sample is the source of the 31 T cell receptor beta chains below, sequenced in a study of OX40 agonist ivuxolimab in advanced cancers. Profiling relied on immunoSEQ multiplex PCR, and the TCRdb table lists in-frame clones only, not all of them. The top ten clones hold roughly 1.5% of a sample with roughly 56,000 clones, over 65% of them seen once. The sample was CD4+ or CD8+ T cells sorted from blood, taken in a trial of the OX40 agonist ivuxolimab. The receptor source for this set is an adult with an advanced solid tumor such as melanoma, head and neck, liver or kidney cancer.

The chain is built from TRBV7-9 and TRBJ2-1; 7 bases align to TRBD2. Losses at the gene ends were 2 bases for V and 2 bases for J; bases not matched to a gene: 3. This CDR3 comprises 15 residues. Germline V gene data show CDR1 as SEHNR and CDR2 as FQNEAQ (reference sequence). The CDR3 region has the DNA TGTGCCAGCAGCTTACAGGCGGGAGCCTACAATGAGCAGTTCTTC. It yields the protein CASSLQAGAYNEQFF.

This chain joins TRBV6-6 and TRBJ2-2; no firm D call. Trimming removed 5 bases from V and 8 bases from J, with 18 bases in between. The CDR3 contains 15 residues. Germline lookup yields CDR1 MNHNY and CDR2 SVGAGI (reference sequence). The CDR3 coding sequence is TGTGCCAGCAGTCAACCCTCGGGTCTTGGGGGGGAGCTGTTTTTT. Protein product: CASSQPSGLGGELFF.

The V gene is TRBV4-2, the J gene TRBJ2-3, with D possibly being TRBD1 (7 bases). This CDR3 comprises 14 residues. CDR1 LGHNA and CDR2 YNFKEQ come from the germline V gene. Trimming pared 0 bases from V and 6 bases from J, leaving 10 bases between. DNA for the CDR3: TGTGCCAGCAGCCAAGAAGGAGGGGGCGATACGCAGTATTTT. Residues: CASSQEGGGDTQYF.

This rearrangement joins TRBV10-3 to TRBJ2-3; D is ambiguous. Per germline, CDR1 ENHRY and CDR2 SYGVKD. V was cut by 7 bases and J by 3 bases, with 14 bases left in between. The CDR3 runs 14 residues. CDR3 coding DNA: TGTGCCATCAAGGAAGGGTGGGTAACAGATACGCAGTATTTT. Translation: CAIKEGWVTDTQYF.

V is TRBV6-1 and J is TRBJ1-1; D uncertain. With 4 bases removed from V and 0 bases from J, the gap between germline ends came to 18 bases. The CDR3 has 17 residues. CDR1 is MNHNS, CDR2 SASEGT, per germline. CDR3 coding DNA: TGTGCCAGCAGTGTATTCCAGGACCTTTCGGTGAACACTGAAGCTTTCTTT. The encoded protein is CASSVFQDLSVNTEAFF.

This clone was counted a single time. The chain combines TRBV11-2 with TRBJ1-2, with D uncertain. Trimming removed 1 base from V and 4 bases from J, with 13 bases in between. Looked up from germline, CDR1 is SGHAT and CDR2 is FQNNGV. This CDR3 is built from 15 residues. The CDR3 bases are TGTGCCAGCAGCTTAGGGGGTCCTGGGAGCTATGGCTACACCTTC. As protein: CASSLGGPGSYGYTF.

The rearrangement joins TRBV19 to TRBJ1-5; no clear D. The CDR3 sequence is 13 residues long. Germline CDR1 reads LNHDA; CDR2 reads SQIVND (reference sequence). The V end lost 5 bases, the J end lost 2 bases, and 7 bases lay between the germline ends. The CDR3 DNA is TGTGCCAGTAGTGTTGAGGGCAATCAGCCCCAGCATTTT. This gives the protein CASSVEGNQPQHF.

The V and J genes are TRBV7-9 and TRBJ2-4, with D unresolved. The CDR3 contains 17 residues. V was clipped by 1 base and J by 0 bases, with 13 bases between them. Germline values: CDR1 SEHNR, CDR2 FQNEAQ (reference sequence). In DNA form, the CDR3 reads TGTGCCAGCAGCTTAGTGCGGCAGGCAGTAGCCAAAAACATTCAGTACTTC. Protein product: CASSLVRQAVAKNIQYF.

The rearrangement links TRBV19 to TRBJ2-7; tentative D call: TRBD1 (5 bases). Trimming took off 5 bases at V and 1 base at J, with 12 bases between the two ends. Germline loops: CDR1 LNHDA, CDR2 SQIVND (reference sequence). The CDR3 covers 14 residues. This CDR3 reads CASSSPGISYEQYF. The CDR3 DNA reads TGTGCCAGTAGTTCCCCAGGGATTTCCTACGAGCAGTACTTC.

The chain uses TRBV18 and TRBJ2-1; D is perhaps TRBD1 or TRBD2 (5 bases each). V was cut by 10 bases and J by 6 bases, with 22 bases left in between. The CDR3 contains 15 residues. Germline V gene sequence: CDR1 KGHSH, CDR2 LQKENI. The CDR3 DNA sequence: TGTGCCACCAACCTTGGGACGGGGCTGGGCAATGAGCAGTTCTTC. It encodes CATNLGTGLGNEQFF.

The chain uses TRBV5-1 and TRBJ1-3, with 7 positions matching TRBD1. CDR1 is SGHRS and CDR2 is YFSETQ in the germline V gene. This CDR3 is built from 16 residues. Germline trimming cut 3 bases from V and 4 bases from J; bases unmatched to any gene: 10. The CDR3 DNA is TGCGCCAGCAGCTCCTCCGGACAGGACCAAGGAAACACCATATATTTT. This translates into CASSSSGQDQGNTIYF.

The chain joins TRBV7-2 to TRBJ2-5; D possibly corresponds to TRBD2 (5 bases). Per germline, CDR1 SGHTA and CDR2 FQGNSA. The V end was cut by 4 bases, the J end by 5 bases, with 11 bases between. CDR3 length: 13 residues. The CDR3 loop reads CASSSPQRETQYF. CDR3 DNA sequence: TGTGCCAGCAGCTCACCACAGCGGGAGACCCAGTACTTC.

CDR3 protein: CASTPSGTSGRENYNEQFF. The CDR3 DNA sequence: TGTGCCAGTACCCCCTCCGGGACTAGCGGCCGGGAGAACTACAATGAGCAGTTCTTC. The rearrangement links TRBV19 to TRBJ2-1; 11 bases line up with TRBD2. The CDR3 runs 19 residues. V shed 7 bases, J shed 3 bases, and the junction held 17 bases outside the gene matches. In germline, CDR1 is LNHDA, CDR2 SQIVND (reference sequence).

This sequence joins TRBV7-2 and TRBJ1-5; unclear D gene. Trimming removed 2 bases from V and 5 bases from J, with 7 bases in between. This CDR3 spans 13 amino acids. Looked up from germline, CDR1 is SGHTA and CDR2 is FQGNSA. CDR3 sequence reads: CASSLTEHQPQHF. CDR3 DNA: TGTGCCAGCAGCTTAACTGAGCATCAGCCCCAGCATTTT. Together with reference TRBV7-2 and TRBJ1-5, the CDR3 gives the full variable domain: GAGVSQSPSNKVTEKGKDVELRCDPISGHTALYWYRQSLGQGLEFLIYFQGNSAPDKSGLPSDRFSAERTGGSVSTLTIQRTQQEDSAVYLCASSLTEHQPQHFGDGTRLSIL.

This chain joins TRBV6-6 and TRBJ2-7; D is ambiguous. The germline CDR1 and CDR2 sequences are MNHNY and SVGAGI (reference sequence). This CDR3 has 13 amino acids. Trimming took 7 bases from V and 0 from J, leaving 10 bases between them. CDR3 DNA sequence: TGTGCCAGCAACAGCGTGAGCTCCTACGAGCAGTACTTC. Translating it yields CASNSVSSYEQYF.

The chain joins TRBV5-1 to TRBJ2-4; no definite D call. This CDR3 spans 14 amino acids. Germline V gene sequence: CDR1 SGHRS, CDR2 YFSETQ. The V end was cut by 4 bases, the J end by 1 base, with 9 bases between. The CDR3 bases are TGCGCCAGCAGCCCGAAGTCCGCCAAAAACATTCAGTACTTC. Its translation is CASSPKSAKNIQYF.

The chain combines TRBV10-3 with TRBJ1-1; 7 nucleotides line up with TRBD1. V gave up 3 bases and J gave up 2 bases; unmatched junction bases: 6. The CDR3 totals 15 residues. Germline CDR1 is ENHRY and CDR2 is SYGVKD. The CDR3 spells CAISDPGQANTEAFF. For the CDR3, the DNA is TGTGCCATCAGTGACCCCGGACAGGCAAACACTGAAGCTTTCTTT.

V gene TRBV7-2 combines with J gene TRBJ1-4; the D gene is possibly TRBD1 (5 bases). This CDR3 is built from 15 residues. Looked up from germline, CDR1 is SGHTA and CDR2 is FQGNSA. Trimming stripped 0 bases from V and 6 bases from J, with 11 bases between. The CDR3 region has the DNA TGTGCCAGCAGCTTAGCGCTAGGGGCGGATGAAAAACTGTTTTTT. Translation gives CASSLALGADEKLFF.

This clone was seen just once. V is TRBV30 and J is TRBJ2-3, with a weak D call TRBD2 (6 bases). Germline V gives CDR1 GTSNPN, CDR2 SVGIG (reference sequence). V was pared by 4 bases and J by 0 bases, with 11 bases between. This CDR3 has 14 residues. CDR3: CAWTGGVSTDTQYF. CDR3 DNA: TGTGCCTGGACAGGAGGGGTCAGCACAGATACGCAGTATTTT.

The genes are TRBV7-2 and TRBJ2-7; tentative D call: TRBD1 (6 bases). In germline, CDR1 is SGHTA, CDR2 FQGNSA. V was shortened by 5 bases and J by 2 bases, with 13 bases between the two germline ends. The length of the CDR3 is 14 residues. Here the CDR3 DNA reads TGTGCCAGCAGCGCGGACAGCGATACCTACGAGCAGTACTTC. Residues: CASSADSDTYEQYF.

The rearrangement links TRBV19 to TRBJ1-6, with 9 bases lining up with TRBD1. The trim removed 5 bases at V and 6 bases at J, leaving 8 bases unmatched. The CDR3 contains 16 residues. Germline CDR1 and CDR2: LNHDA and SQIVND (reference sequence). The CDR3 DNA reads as TGTGCCAGTAGTTCACAGGGGGCGAGACGTAATTCACCCCTCCACTTT. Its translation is CASSSQGARRNSPLHF.

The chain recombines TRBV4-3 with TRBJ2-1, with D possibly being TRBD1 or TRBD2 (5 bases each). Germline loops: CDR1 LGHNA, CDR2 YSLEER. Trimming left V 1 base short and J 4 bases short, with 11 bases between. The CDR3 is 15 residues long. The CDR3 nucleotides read TGCGCCAGCAGCCAAGTGGGGACCGATTACAATGAGCAGTTCTTC. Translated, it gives CASSQVGTDYNEQFF.

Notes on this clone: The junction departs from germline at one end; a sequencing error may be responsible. DNA for the CDR3: TGTGCTAGCAACCCCGGGACAGGGGGCCACAATGAGCAGTTCTTC. Translation: CASNPGTGGHNEQFF. This sequence joins TRBV7-7 and TRBJ2-1; TRBD1 matches at 12 bases. The CDR3 is 15 residues long. The germline V gene encodes CDR1 SSHAT and CDR2 FNYEAQ (reference sequence).

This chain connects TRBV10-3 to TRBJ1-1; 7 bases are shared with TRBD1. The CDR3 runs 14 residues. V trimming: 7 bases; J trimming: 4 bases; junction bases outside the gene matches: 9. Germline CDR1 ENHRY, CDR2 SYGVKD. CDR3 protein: CAITSTGEGTEAFF. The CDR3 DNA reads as TGTGCCATCACCTCAACAGGGGAAGGCACTGAAGCTTTCTTT.

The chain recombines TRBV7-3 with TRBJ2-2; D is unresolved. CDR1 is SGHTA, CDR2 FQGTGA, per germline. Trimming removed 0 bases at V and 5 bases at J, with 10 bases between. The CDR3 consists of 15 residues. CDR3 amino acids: CASSLTIDGTGELFF. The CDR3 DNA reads TGTGCCAGCAGCTTAACTATCGACGGAACCGGGGAGCTGTTTTTT.

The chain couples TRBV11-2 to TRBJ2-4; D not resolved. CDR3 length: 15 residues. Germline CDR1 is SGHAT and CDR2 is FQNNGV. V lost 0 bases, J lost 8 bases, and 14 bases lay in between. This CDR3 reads CASSLDRLVGHIQYF. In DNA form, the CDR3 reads TGTGCCAGCAGCTTAGATAGGCTCGTCGGGCACATTCAGTACTTC.

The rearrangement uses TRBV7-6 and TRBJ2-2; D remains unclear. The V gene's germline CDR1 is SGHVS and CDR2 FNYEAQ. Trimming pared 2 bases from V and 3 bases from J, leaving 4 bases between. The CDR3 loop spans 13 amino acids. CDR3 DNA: TGTGCCAGCAGCTTAAGCGACACCGGGGAGCTGTTTTTT. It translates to CASSLSDTGELFF. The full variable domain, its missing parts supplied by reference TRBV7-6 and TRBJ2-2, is GAGVSQSPRYKVTKRGQDVALRCDPISGHVSLYWYRQALGQGPEFLTYFNYEAQQDKSGLPNDRFSAERPEGSISTLTIQRTEQRDSAMYRCASSLSDTGELFFGEGSRLTVL.

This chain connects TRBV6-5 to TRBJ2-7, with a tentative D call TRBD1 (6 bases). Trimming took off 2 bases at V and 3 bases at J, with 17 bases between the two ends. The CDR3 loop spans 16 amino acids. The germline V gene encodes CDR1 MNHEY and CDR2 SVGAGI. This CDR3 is CASSYAASRGSYEQYF. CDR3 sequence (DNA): TGTGCCAGCAGTTACGCCGCGAGCAGGGGCAGCTACGAGCAGTACTTC.

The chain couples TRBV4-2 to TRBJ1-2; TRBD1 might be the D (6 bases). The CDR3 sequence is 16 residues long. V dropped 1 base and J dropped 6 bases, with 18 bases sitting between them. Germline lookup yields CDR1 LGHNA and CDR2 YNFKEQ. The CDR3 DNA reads TGTGCCAGCAGCCAAGGAACGAAGGGGGTATATGATGGCTACACCTTC. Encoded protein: CASSQGTKGVYDGYTF.

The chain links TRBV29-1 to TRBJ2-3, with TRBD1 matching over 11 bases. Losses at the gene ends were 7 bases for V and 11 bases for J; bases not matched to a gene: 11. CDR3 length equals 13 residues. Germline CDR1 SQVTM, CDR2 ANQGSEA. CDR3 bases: TGCAGCGCCACCGGGACAGGGGGTCCCAAGCAGTATTTT. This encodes CSATGTGGPKQYF.

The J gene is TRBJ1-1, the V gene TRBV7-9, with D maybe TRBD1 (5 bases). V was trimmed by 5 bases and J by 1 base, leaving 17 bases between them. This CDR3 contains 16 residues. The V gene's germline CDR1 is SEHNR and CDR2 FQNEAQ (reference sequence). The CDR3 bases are TGTGCCAGCAGCGCCGACCCCAGGGTTCCGAACACTGAAGCTTTCTTT. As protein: CASSADPRVPNTEAFF.